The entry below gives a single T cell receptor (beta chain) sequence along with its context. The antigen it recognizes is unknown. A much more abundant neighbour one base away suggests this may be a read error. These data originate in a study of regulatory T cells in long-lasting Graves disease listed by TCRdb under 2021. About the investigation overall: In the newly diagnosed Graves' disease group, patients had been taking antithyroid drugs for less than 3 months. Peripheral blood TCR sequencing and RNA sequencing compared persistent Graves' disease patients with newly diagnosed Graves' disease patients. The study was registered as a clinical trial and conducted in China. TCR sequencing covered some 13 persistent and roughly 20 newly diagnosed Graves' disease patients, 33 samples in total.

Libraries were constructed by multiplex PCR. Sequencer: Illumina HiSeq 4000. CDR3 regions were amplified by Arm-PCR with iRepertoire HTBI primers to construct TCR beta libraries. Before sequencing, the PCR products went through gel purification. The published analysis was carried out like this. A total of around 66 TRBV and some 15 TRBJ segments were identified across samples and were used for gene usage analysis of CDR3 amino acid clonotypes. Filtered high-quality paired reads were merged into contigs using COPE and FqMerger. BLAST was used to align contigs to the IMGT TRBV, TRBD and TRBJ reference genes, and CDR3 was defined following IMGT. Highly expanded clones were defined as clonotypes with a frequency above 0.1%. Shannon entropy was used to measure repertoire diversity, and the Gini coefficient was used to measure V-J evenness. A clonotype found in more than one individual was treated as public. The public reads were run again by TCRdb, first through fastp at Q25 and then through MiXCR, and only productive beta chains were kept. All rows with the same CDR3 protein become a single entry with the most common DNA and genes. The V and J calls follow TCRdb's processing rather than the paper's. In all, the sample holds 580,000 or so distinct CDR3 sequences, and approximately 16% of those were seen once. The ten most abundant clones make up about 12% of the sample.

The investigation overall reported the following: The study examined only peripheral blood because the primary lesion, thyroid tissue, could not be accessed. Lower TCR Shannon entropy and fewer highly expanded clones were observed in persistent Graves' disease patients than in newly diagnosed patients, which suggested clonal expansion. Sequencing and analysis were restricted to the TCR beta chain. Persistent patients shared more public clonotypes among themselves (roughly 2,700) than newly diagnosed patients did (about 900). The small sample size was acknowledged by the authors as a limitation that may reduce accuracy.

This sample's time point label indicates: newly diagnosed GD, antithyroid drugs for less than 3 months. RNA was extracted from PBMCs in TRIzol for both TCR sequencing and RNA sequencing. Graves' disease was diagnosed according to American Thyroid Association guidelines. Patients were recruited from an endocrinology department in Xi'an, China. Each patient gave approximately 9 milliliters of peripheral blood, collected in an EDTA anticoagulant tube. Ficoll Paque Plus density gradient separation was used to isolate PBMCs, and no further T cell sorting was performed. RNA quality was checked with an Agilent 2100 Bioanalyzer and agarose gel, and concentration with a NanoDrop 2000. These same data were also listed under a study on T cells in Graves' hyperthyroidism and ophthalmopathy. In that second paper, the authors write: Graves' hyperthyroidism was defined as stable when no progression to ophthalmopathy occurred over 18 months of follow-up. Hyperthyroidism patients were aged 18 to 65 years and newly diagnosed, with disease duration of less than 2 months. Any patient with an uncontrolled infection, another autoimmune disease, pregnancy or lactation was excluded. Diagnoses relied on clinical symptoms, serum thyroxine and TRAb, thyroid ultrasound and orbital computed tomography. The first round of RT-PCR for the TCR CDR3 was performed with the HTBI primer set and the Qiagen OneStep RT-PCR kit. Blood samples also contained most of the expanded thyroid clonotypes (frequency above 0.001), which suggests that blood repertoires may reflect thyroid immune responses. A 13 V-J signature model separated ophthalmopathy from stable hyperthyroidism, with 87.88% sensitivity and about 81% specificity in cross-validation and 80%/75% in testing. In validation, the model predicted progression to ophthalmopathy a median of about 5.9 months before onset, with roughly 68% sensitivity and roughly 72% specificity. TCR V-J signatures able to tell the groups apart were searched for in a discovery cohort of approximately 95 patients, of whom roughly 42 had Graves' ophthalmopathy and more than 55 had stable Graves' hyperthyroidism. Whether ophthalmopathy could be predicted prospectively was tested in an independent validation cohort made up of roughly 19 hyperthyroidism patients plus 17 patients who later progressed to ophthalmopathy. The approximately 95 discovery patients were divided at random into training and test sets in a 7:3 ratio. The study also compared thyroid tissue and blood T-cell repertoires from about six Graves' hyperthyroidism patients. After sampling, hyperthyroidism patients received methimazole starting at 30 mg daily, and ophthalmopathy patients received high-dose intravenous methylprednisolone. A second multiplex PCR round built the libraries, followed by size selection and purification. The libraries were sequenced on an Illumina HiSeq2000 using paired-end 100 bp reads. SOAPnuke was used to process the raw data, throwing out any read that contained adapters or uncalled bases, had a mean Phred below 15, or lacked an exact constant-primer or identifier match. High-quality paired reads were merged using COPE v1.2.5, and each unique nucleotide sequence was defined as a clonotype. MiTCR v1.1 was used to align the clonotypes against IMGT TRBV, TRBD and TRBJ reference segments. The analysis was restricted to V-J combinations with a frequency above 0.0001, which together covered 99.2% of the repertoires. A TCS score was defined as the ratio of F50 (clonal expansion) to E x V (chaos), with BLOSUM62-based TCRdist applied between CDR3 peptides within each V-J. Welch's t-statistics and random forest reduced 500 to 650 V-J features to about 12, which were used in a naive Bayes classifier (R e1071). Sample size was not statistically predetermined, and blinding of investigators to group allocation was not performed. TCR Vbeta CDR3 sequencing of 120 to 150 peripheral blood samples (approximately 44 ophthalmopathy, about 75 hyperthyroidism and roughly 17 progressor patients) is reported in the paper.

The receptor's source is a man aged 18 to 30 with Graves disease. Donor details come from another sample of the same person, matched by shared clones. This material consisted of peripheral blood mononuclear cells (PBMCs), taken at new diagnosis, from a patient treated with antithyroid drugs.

The CDR3 is CASSSTAGPTTNTQYF. The nucleotide sequence reads as follows: TGTGCCAGCAGCTCGACAGCGGGTCCTACCACAAATACGCAGTATTTT. The rearrangement joined TRBV7-8 to TRBJ2-3; TRBD2 could be the D gene, as 6 bases match. CDR1 SGHVS and CDR2 FQNEAQ are derived from the germline V gene. The CDR3 runs 16 amino acids, cysteine and phenylalanine included. Of the read, only the CDR3 DNA is kept; its 48 bases are in frame from base 1.